The 8 T cell receptor beta chains given below trace back to one sample, sequenced in a study of T cells in Graves' hyperthyroidism and ophthalmopathy (dated by TCRdb to the late 2010s). Library prep was done by multiplex PCR. Sequencing was performed on an Illumina HiSeq 2000. TCR beta CDR3 regions were amplified from RNA transcripts. For the first round of RT-PCR on the TCR CDR3, the HTBI primer set was used together with the Qiagen OneStep RT-PCR kit. TCRdb reprocessing: public reads trimmed at Q25 with fastp, clones called with MiXCR, in-frame beta chains kept. Every CDR3 protein is listed once, alongside the most common genes and DNA of its rows. The sample table holds 300,000 to 450,000 distinct CDR3 sequences, of which more than 11% were seen once. The top ten clonotypes cover roughly 11% of the sample. Sequencing input: blood. Source of these receptors: a woman aged 55-69 years with Graves' hyperthyroidism.

This clonotype was counted many times. The rearrangement uses TRBV3-1 and TRBJ1-4, with D tentatively TRBD1 (5 bases). Germline loops: CDR1 LGHDT, CDR2 YNNKEL (reference sequence). The V and J ends lost 8 bases and 5 bases respectively, with 12 bases between them. The CDR3 is made up of 13 amino acids. This CDR3 reads CASGGTSNEKLFF. In DNA, the CDR3 is TGTGCCAGCGGGGGGACCTCAAATGAAAAACTGTTTTTT.

The J gene is TRBJ2-2, the V gene TRBV20-1; no clear D. This CDR3 has 11 residues. V gave up 5 bases and J gave up 3 bases, with 4 bases separating them. In germline, CDR1 is DFQATT, CDR2 SNEGSKA (reference sequence). CDR3 DNA sequence: TGCAGTGCTCTTCACACCGGGGAGCTGTTTTTT. Protein sequence: CSALHTGELFF.

This clonotype has just a few counts. The CDR3 here is CASSLDGSFSGYTF. The DNA of the CDR3 is TGTGCCAGCAGCTTAGATGGGAGCTTCTCTGGCTACACCTTC. This sequence joins TRBV7-9 and TRBJ1-2; D call uncertain. Germline CDR1 is SEHNR and CDR2 is FQNEAQ (reference sequence). The V end was cut by 1 base, the J end by 7 bases, with 13 bases between. The CDR3 totals 14 residues.

Ten or more counts support this clonotype. The rearrangement links TRBV7-9 to TRBJ2-3; maybe TRBD2 (6 bases). Germline values: CDR1 SEHNR, CDR2 FQNEAQ (reference sequence). With 1 base removed from V and 1 base from J, the gap between germline ends came to 9 bases. This CDR3 comprises 15 residues. CDR3 amino acids: CASSLGVAGTDTQYF. Written as DNA, the CDR3 is TGTGCCAGCAGCTTAGGGGTAGCGGGCACAGATACGCAGTATTTT.

With respect to this clonotype: A junction end diverges from the germline sequence, so it may reflect a read error. The chain uses TRBV6-1 and TRBJ2-1, with TRBD2 matching 10 bases. The CDR3 spans 18 residues. CDR1 is MNHNS, CDR2 SASEGT, per germline. The CDR3 spells CASAPESPASGRTDEQFF. CDR3 DNA: TGTGCCAGCGCCCCCGAGAGCCCCGCTAGCGGGAGAACGGATGAACAGTTCTTC.

This clonotype was counted a few times. This sequence joins TRBV20-1 and TRBJ2-7; 7 bases are a match to TRBD2. Germline trimming cut 2 bases from V and 2 bases from J; bases unmatched to any gene: 6. The germline CDR1 and CDR2 sequences are DFQATT and SNEGSKA (reference sequence). The CDR3 runs to 14 residues. The CDR3: CSARHGLGAYEQYF. Written as DNA, the CDR3 is TGCAGTGCTAGACACGGACTAGGGGCCTACGAGCAGTACTTC.

The chain joins TRBV12-3 or TRBV12-4 to TRBJ2-3; 9 nucleotides line up with TRBD2. V gave up 2 bases and J gave up 10 bases; unmatched junction bases: 7. The CDR3 is 14 amino acids. CDR3 in amino acids: CASSLSAGGSAQYF. Written as DNA, the CDR3 is TGTGCCAGCAGTTTATCGGCGGGAGGGTCGGCGCAGTATTTT.

This clonotype was recorded a few times. The chain employs TRBV6-1 and TRBJ2-1; 7 bases are a match to TRBD2. Per germline, CDR1 MNHNS and CDR2 SASEGT. The CDR3 contains 15 residues. Germline trimming cut 8 bases from V and 3 bases from J; bases unmatched to any gene: 10. CDR3 sequence: CASGFRTRLYNEQFF. The CDR3 bases are TGTGCCAGCGGTTTTCGGACTAGGCTCTACAATGAGCAGTTCTTC.